Below are 14 T cell receptor beta chains sequenced from a single sample in a study of response to subunit inactivated influenza vaccine (dated by TCRdb to the late 2010s). Library preparation used RT-PCR. The sequencing machine was an Illumina HiSeq 2500. TCRdb reprocessing: public reads trimmed at Q25 with fastp, clones called with MiXCR, in-frame beta chains kept. Every distinct CDR3 protein forms one entry, paired with its most common genes and DNA. This sample lists fewer than 800,000 distinct CDR3 sequences; approximately 14% were detected once. The top ten clonotypes cover about 9.9% of the sample. Source: PBMCs from blood, taken roughly 12 days after vaccination. These receptors all come from a man aged 50-59 years who received an inactivated influenza vaccine. Donor details come from another sample of the same person, matched by shared clones.

This clonotype was picked up a small number of times. The chain is built from TRBV7-3 and TRBJ2-3; D may be TRBD1 or TRBD2 (5 bases each). This CDR3 spans 15 amino acids. Trimming cost V 5 bases and J 1 base, with 13 bases left between them. Germline lookup yields CDR1 SGHTA and CDR2 FQGTGA. The CDR3 protein is CASSPTGRGTDTQYF. The CDR3 coding sequence is TGTGCCAGCAGCCCCACGGGGCGTGGCACAGATACGCAGTATTTT.

V and J are TRBV24-1 and TRBJ2-3; D is undetermined. The CDR3 loop spans 15 amino acids. Deletions cut 2 bases from V and 4 bases from J, with 12 bases between. Germline assignment: CDR1 KGHDR and CDR2 SFDVKD. CDR3 sequence: CATSDSETLADTQYF. In DNA form, the CDR3 reads TGTGCCACCAGTGATTCGGAGACATTAGCAGATACGCAGTATTTT.

The chain couples TRBV5-1 to TRBJ2-7; 12 bases fit TRBD2. Germline values: CDR1 SGHRS, CDR2 YFSETQ. The J segment lost 6 bases and the V segment lost 4 bases, leaving 8 bases of the junction unmatched. The CDR3 has 15 amino acids. The CDR3 region is CASSLLAGGPLEQYF. The CDR3 bases are TGCGCCAGCAGCCTGCTAGCGGGAGGGCCGCTCGAGCAGTACTTC.

The chain links TRBV20-1 to TRBJ2-5; a weak D match, TRBD2 (5 bases). V lost 1 base and J 1 base, leaving 10 bases between the germline ends. Per the germline V gene, CDR1 is DFQATT and CDR2 is SNEGSKA (reference sequence). CDR3 length: 14 amino acids. The CDR3 DNA reads as TGCAGTGCTAGAGCTGCGGGCAGCCAAGAGACCCAGTACTTC. It is translated as CSARAAGSQETQYF.

The genes are TRBV24-1 and TRBJ2-5; 7 bases agree with TRBD2. This CDR3 is 16 amino acids long. The junction had 14 bases not matched to a gene; V was cut back by 6 bases and J by 5 bases. In germline, CDR1 is KGHDR, CDR2 SFDVKD. The CDR3 DNA sequence: TGTGCCACCAGTCCCGGGAGGACCACACTCGGGGAGACCCAGTACTTC. This translates into CATSPGRTTLGETQYF.

The chain couples TRBV11-2 to TRBJ2-3; 11 bases are a match to TRBD2. The CDR3 length is 18 residues. Looked up from germline, CDR1 is SGHAT and CDR2 is FQNNGV. The V gene end was trimmed by 5 bases and the J gene end by 4 bases; junction bases not matched to a gene: 14. CDR3 region: CASSPTGSSGGWADTQYF. In DNA form, the CDR3 reads TGTGCCAGCAGCCCTACTGGGTCTAGCGGGGGGTGGGCAGATACGCAGTATTTT.

This chain's CDR3 is CASSYQGSGNTIYF. The CDR3 nucleotides read TGTGCCAGCAGTTACCAGGGGTCTGGAAACACCATATATTTT. The rearrangement links TRBV6-5 to TRBJ1-3; weak D call: TRBD1 (6 bases). The length of the CDR3 is 14 residues. CDR1 and CDR2 from the germline V gene are MNHEY and SVGAGI. Trimming stripped 2 bases from V and 1 base from J, with 6 bases between.

This clonotype appeared a few times. The genes are TRBV20-1 and TRBJ1-1; 9 bases match TRBD1. Germline-derived CDR1 and CDR2 are DFQATT and SNEGSKA (reference sequence). CDR3 length equals 14 residues. The J segment lost 7 bases and the V segment lost 2 bases, leaving 8 bases of the junction unmatched. CDR3 sequence reads: CSARSGQGRNEAFF. CDR3 DNA: TGCAGTGCTAGATCGGGACAGGGTAGGAATGAAGCTTTCTTT.

CDR3 sequence reads: CSAREILTFPNTEAFF. In DNA form, the CDR3 reads TGCAGTGCTAGAGAAATCCTGACATTCCCTAACACTGAAGCTTTCTTT. The J gene is TRBJ1-1, the V gene TRBV20-1; D not resolved. From germline, CDR1 is DFQATT and CDR2 SNEGSKA (reference sequence). This CDR3 region has 16 residues. V lost 0 bases, J lost 2 bases, and 16 bases lay in between.

The rearrangement uses TRBV20-1 and TRBJ1-6; 10 bases are a match to TRBD1. CDR3 length: 14 amino acids. Trimming at V came to 0 bases and at J to 14 bases, leaving 7 bases not matched to a gene. Germline assignment: CDR1 DFQATT and CDR2 SNEGSKA (reference sequence). CDR3 in amino acids: CSARDGTGANSLHF. CDR3 bases: TGCAGTGCTAGAGATGGGACAGGGGCGAATTCCCTCCACTTT.

The chain is built from TRBV19 and TRBJ2-5; 7 nucleotides match TRBD2. The CDR3 is made up of 15 amino acids. CDR1 and CDR2 from the germline V gene are LNHDA and SQIVND (reference sequence). Trimming at V came to 6 bases and at J to 1 base, leaving 8 bases not matched to a gene. The CDR3 bases are TGTGCCAGTAGATCCCCCCCTAGCGGCCAAGAGACCCAGTACTTC. It is translated as CASRSPPSGQETQYF.

This clonotype occurred many times. The chain couples TRBV28 to TRBJ2-5, with D unresolved. Trimming took off 6 bases at V and 2 bases at J, with 4 bases between the two ends. Per the germline V gene, CDR1 is MDHEN and CDR2 is SYDVKM. CDR3 length: 11 residues. CDR3 bases: TGTGCCAGCAGGGGACAAGAGACCCAGTACTTC. The encoded protein is CASRGQETQYF.

This clonotype was counted between two and nine times. V is TRBV20-1 and J is TRBJ2-7, with D tentatively TRBD1 (6 bases). The V gene lost 6 bases and the J gene lost 2 bases, with 14 bases spanning the gap. The CDR3 runs 13 residues. In germline, CDR1 is DFQATT, CDR2 SNEGSKA (reference sequence). CDR3 region: CSAPHREAYEQYF. CDR3 DNA sequence: TGCAGTGCACCCCACAGGGAAGCCTACGAGCAGTACTTC.

The V call is TRBV28, the J call TRBJ2-5, with 9 positions matching TRBD2. V dropped 2 bases and J dropped 3; count of bases not matched to a gene: 10. CDR1 and CDR2 (germline): MDHEN, SYDVKM. CDR3 length: 17 residues. The CDR3: CASSLGVAGVHKETQYF. CDR3 bases: TGTGCCAGCAGTTTAGGGGTAGCGGGAGTTCACAAAGAGACCCAGTACTTC.